This T cell receptor beta chain originates from a study of a mutant IDH1 vaccine in newly diagnosed glioma. There are 13 residues in the CDR3. The junction had 1 base not matched to a gene; V was cut back by 5 bases and J by 0 bases. CDR1 MNHEY and CDR2 SMNVEV come from the germline V gene (reference sequence). As for this clone: Its antigen is not known. At the DNA level, this CDR3 is encoded by other sequences in the same sample as well.

The protocol was immunoSEQ multiplex PCR, while the TCRdb copy is restricted to in-frame clones and leaves out a portion. This sample has some 70,000 clones, with over 75% found just once. Time point specified: week 23, last vaccination. Each vaccine dose was 300 ug of mutant IDH1 20-mer peptide, with topical imiquimod. Material: PBMCs, obtained from a glioma patient whose treatment included an IDH1 peptide vaccine. The chain is built from TRBV27 and TRBJ2-7; 7 positions agree with TRBD1. The TCR originated in a man between 18 and 35 years old with glioma. This CDR3 reads CASSRDSSYEQYF. CDR3 in DNA: TGTGCCAGCAGTAGGGACAGCTCCTACGAGCAGTACTTC.